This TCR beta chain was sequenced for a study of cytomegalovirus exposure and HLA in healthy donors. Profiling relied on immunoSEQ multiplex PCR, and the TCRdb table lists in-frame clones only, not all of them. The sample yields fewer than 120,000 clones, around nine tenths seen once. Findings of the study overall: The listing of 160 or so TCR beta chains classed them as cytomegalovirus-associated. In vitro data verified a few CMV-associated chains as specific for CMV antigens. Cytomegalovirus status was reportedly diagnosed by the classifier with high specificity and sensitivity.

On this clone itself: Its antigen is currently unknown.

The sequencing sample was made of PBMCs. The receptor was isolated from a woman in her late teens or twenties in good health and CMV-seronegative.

In DNA form, the CDR3 reads TGTGCCAGCAGTGTGGGGCAGGGAGATACGCAGTATTTT. Encoded protein: CASSVGQGDTQYF. V is TRBV6-4 and J is TRBJ2-3; D possibly corresponds to TRBD1 (5 bases). CDR3 size: 13 residues. Trimming stripped 4 bases from V and 5 bases from J, with 10 bases between. Germline CDR1 and CDR2: MRHNA and SNTAGT.